A selection of T cell receptor beta chains follows, all from one sample in a study of early stage breast cancer tumors. Method: immunoSEQ multiplex PCR; TCRdb's copy keeps in-frame clones and lacks some. The profile shows around 48,000 clones, 90% to 95% of them singletons. Sequenced input: blood. These receptor sequences come from a person between 65 and 80 years old with breast cancer. Both conserved end residues are part of each CDR3. D genes are given only for firm matches. Clone size appears in some rows only: once, few, many, or a class for an expanded clone.

V	length	D	J	size	DNA	CDR3
TRBV6-4	14	.	TRBJ1-2	.	TGTGCCAGCAGTGACTCGTGGGCGAAATCAGGCTACACCTTC	CASSDSWAKSGYTF
TRBV7-2	15	.	TRBJ2-2	.	TGTGCCAGCAGCTTAGTGTTGTCAGGGGCCGGGGAGCTGTTTTTT	CASSLVLSGAGELFF
TRBV7-9	16	TRBD2	TRBJ2-1	once	TGTGCCAGCAGCTTACCCGGACTAGCGGGAGCAAATGAGCAGTTCTTC	CASSLPGLAGANEQFF
TRBV7-6	13	.	TRBJ2-1	.	TGTGCCAGCAGCGGGGGCACAGGTAATGAGCAGTTCTTC	CASSGGTGNEQFF
TRBV4-3	18	.	TRBJ1-4	.	TGCGCCAGCAGCCCTAGGGGCAACACTCGGGCAACTAATGAAAAACTGTTTTTT	CASSPRGNTRATNEKLFF
TRBV6-6	16	TRBD2	TRBJ2-3	.	TGTGCCAGCAACTTACGACTAGCGGCGAGCACAGATACGCAGTATTTT	CASNLRLAASTDTQYF
TRBV6-5	16	TRBD1	TRBJ1-3	once	TGTGCCAGCAGTTACTCGAGGGACAGCTCTGGAAACACCATATATTTT	CASSYSRDSSGNTIYF
TRBV5-1	15	TRBD1	TRBJ2-1	.	TGCGCCAGCAGCCCTGGGACAGCGGCCTACAATGAGCAGTTCTTC	CASSPGTAAYNEQFF
TRBV9	15	TRBD2	TRBJ2-7	once	TGTGCCAGCAGCCCCCACGGGGGGTCCGGGGACGAGCAGTACTTC	CASSPHGGSGDEQYF
TRBV6-6	16	.	TRBJ2-5	once	TGTGCCAGCAGTTATTCCGGGACTCAGTACCAAGAGACCCAGTACTTC	CASSYSGTQYQETQYF
TRBV6-1	15	TRBD2	TRBJ2-7	.	TGTGCCAGCAGTGAAGATAGCGGGTGGTACTACGAGCAGTACTTC	CASSEDSGWYYEQYF
TRBV7-2	16	.	TRBJ1-1	.	TGTGCCAGCAGCTTAAATCCCACCGGGGTACCCACTGAAGCTTTCTTT	CASSLNPTGVPTEAFF
TRBV11-2	15	TRBD2	TRBJ2-7	.	TGTGCCAGCAGCTTAGTTGCGGGAGGTCCCTACGAGCAGTACTTC	CASSLVAGGPYEQYF
TRBV5-1	15	.	TRBJ1-2	few	TGCGCCAGCAGCTTGGTCTCGGTTACTAACTATGGCTACACCTTC	CASSLVSVTNYGYTF
TRBV7-9	12	TRBD2	TRBJ2-1	.	TGTGCCAGCAGCCCGAGCGGGAGGGCCCAGTTCTTC	CASSPSGRAQFF
TRBV7-2	15	.	TRBJ1-6	.	TGTGCCAGCATCCTCGACAGCGCCTATAATTCACCCCTCCACTTT	CASILDSAYNSPLHF
TRBV6-5	15	TRBD2	TRBJ2-1	once	TGTGCCAGCAGTTCGGGACTAGCGGGGTACAATGAGCAGTTCTTC	CASSSGLAGYNEQFF
TRBV7-3	15	.	TRBJ1-1	.	TGTGCCAGCAGCTTAATTAGGGACTCCCCCCCCGAAGCTTTCTTT	CASSLIRDSPPEAFF
TRBV4-2	14	TRBD1	TRBJ2-3	.	TGTGCCAGCAGCCTGGGGACAGCCCTGGATACGCAGTATTTT	CASSLGTALDTQYF
TRBV7-9	15	TRBD1	TRBJ1-6	.	TGTGCCAGCAGCTTAGGAGGCAGGGGGAATTCACCCCTCCACTTT	CASSLGGRGNSPLHF
TRBV28	17	TRBD2	TRBJ2-1	.	TGTGCCAGCAGTTTTGCCAGGACTAGCGGGAGGCTCAATGAGCAGTTCTTC	CASSFARTSGRLNEQFF
TRBV11-2	15	TRBD1	TRBJ2-7	.	TGTGCCAGCAGCTTAACTGGGACAGGGGAGGACGAGCAGTACTTC	CASSLTGTGEDEQYF
TRBV11-3	17	TRBD2	TRBJ2-7	.	TGTGCCAGCAGCCCCGGGGAGCTAGCGGGGAAGAAGTTAGAGCAGTACTTC	CASSPGELAGKKLEQYF
TRBV5-1	15	.	TRBJ2-5	few	TGCGCCAGCAGCGGGCGAGGGGGTAGGTCAGAGACCCAGTACTTC	CASSGRGGRSETQYF
TRBV28	15	TRBD2	TRBJ2-7	.	TGTGCCAGCAGACCAGCGGGAGATAGGTTTGGCGAGCAGTACTTC	CASRPAGDRFGEQYF
TRBV19	15	.	TRBJ2-6	.	TGTGCCAGTAGTATTCCAGGGGCTGGGGCCAACGTCCTGACTTTC	CASSIPGAGANVLTF
TRBV7-2	16	.	TRBJ1-2	.	TGTGCCAGCAGCTTAGAAACAGGAATTATCACGGGCTCCTACACCTTC	CASSLETGIITGSYTF
TRBV10-3	12	.	TRBJ1-2	.	TGTGCCATAACACAGGGAGACTATGGCTACACCTTC	CAITQGDYGYTF
TRBV10-2	13	TRBD1	TRBJ1-6	.	TGCGCCAGCAGCCGGGACAGCAATTCACCCCTCCACTTT	CASSRDSNSPLHF
TRBV28	14	.	TRBJ1-6	.	TGTGCCACCTGGGGCATGAGGAATAATTCACCCCTCCACTTT	CATWGMRNNSPLHF
TRBV7-6	16	TRBD2	TRBJ2-1	.	TGTGCCAGCAGCTTACTAGCGGGGGGGCCGCACAATGAGCAGTTCTTC	CASSLLAGGPHNEQFF
TRBV30	13	TRBD1	TRBJ1-2	.	TGTGCCTGGAGAAGCAGGGGGCGCGATGGCTACACCTTC	CAWRSRGRDGYTF
TRBV6-5	14	TRBD1	TRBJ1-1	.	TGTGCCAGCAGTTATGGTGACAGGGGGACTGAAGCTTTCTTT	CASSYGDRGTEAFF
TRBV4-1	14	.	TRBJ1-6	few	TGCGCCAGCAGCCAAGGTTCTGTTTATTCACCCCTCCACTTT	CASSQGSVYSPLHF
TRBV6-5	15	TRBD1	TRBJ2-7	.	TGTGCCAGCAGTTACTCGGGACAGGGACCCTACGAGCAGTACTTC	CASSYSGQGPYEQYF
TRBV11-1	16	.	TRBJ1-1	.	TGTGCCAGCAGCCAGCGGGGACCGCGGACGTCCACTGAAGCTTTCTTT	CASSQRGPRTSTEAFF
TRBV5-1	14	TRBD1	TRBJ1-2	.	TGCGCCAGCAGCTTAACAGGGGAGTACTATGGCTACACCTTC	CASSLTGEYYGYTF
TRBV30	15	TRBD2	TRBJ2-3	.	TGTGCCTGGAGTAGGGCTAGCGGAATCACAGATACGCAGTATTTT	CAWSRASGITDTQYF
TRBV7-9	12	.	TRBJ2-5	.	TGTGCCAGCAGCCCGACAGAAGAGACCCAGTACTTC	CASSPTEETQYF
TRBV5-1	15	TRBD1	TRBJ2-2	.	TGCGCCAGCAGCCCAGTAGGCCAGGGGGCTGGGGAGCTGTTTTTT	CASSPVGQGAGELFF
TRBV18	14	.	TRBJ1-1	.	TGTGCCAGCTCGGCGGGGGTGGGGAACACTGAAGCTTTCTTT	CASSAGVGNTEAFF
TRBV11-2	15	.	TRBJ1-5	.	TGTGCCAGCAGCTTAAATGGACAGCATCATCAGCCCCAGCATTTT	CASSLNGQHHQPQHF
TRBV13	16	TRBD2	TRBJ2-7	.	TGTGCCAGCAGCACCCCCCTAGCGGGGGTCTCCTACGAGCAGTACTTC	CASSTPLAGVSYEQYF
TRBV7-9	14	.	TRBJ2-1	.	TGTGCCAGCAGCTTAGTGGGCCTTGAGCATGAGCAGTTCTTC	CASSLVGLEHEQFF
TRBV18	17	TRBD1	TRBJ2-1	.	TGTGCCAGCTCACCACCAATAAGACAGGGGGTTAACAATGAGCAGTTCTTC	CASSPPIRQGVNNEQFF
TRBV30	14	.	TRBJ1-2	.	TGTGCCTGGAGTCTTGACTCGGCCCACTATGGCTACACCTTC	CAWSLDSAHYGYTF
TRBV6-6	14	.	TRBJ1-5	few	TGTGCCAGCAGTTACGGACAAAGCAATCAGCCCCAGCATTTT	CASSYGQSNQPQHF
TRBV23-1	19	.	TRBJ1-3	.	TGCGCCAGCAGCTCAGCCCTCCCACAGGGATTAGATTCTGGAAACACCATATATTTT	CASSSALPQGLDSGNTIYF
TRBV7-2	16	TRBD1	TRBJ2-3	.	TGTGCCAGCAGCCATGGACCGGGACAGGGAACAGATACGCAGTATTTT	CASSHGPGQGTDTQYF
TRBV19	15	.	TRBJ2-7	once	TGTGCCAGTAGATCCGGAGGCAGGGGGGTCGACGAGCAGTACTTC	CASRSGGRGVDEQYF
TRBV6-5	13	TRBD2	TRBJ2-3	once	TGTGCGAGCATAGCGGGAGGAGGGGATACGCAGTATTTT	CASIAGGGDTQYF